This record looks at one T cell receptor beta chain sequence and its context. Its antigen is not known. A single-stranded UMI oligo with SP2 sequence was ligated to cDNA 3' ends. The first PCR ran 3 to 5 cycles with an equimolar RC1.1 and RC1.2 beta primer mix. TCRdb reprocessed the UMI-ligation and nested PCR reads with MiXCR, giving one entry per CDR3 protein. This sample carries some 48,000 distinct CDR3 sequences, around 10% of them seen once, and the ten largest clones take 8.5% to 12%. The entry originates in a study of quantifying T cell responses using KT2 cells. About the study: TCR alpha and beta constant-region primers primed reverse transcription of RNA. Estimated efficiency of the T4 ligation step was above 8.5% under optimum conditions.

Regarding the study as a whole: KT2 sequence counts showed saturation when very many KT2 cells were spiked in.

Germline lookup yields CDR1 SQVTM and CDR2 ANQGSEA. Between the trimmed V and J ends, which lost 6 bases and 3 bases, there was a span of 11 bases. CDR3 size: 12 residues. The sample is PBMC spiked with counted cells of clone KT2. Sequencing used PBMCs spiked with cells of the T cell clone KT2. The receptor was derived from a human donor. The chain joins TRBV29-1 to TRBJ1-2, with D possibly matching TRBD1 (6 bases). The CDR3 region is CSVGRTDYGYTF. The CDR3 DNA sequence: TGCAGCGTAGGCCGGACAGACTATGGCTACACCTTC.